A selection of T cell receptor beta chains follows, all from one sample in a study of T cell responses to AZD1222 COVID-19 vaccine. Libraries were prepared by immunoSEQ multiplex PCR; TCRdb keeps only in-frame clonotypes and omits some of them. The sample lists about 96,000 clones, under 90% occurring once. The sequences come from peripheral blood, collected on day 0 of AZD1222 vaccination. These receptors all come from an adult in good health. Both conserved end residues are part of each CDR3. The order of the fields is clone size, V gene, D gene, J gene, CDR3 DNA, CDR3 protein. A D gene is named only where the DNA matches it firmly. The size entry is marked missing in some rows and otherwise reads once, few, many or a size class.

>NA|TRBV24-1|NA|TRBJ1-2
TGTGCCACCAGTGGGTCAACCTATGGCTACACCTTC
CATSGSTYGYTF
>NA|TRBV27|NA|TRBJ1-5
TGTGCCAGCAGTCCGCAGGGACCCAATCAGCCCCAGCATTTT
CASSPQGPNQPQHF
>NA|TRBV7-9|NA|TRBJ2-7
TGTGCCAGCAGCCCCGCCGGGACAACTCAGTACGAGCAGTACTTC
CASSPAGTTQYEQYF
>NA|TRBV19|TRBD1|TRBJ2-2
TGTGCCAGTACCGGTGTCCGGACAGGATCGAACACCGGGGAGCTGTTTTTT
CASTGVRTGSNTGELFF
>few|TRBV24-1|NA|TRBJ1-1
TGTGCCACCAGCGTGGGGAGGGGAATGAACACTGAAGCTTTCTTT
CATSVGRGMNTEAFF
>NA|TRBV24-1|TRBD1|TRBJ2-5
TGTGCCACCAGTAGAAGCGCAGGGGGACAAGAGACCCAGTACTTC
CATSRSAGGQETQYF
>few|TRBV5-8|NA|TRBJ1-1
TGTGCCAGCAGCTCGTGGGGCAGGGGAACGGGCACTGAAGCTTTCTTT
CASSSWGRGTGTEAFF
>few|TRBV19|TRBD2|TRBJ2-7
TGTGCCAGTAGTTCCGGGACTAGCGGCTACGAGCAGTACTTC
CASSSGTSGYEQYF
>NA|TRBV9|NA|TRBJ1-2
TGTGCCAGCAGCGCTAGACAGCCCGGGGAGGGCTACACCTTC
CASSARQPGEGYTF
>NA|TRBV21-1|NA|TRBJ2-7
TGTGCCAGCAGCCCCCGGACAGGGGAGGCCTACGAGCAGTACTTC
CASSPRTGEAYEQYF
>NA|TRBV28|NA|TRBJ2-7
TGTGCCAGCATCACTAGCAAACAGGGGAGGGTGTACTTC
CASITSKQGRVYF
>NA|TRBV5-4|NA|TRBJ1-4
TGTGCCAGCAGCCTGGGGGGGGAAGGTGAAAAACTGTTTTTT
CASSLGGEGEKLFF
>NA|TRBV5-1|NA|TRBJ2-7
TGCGCCAGCAGCCAATGGGACACCCGCTCCTACGAGCAGTACTTC
CASSQWDTRSYEQYF
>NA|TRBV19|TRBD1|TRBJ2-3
TGTGCCAGTAGTGCATCAGGGGGACCCACAGATACGCAGTATTTT
CASSASGGPTDTQYF
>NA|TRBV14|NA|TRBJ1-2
TGTGCCAGCAGCCGGGCCCTCCCCAACTATGGCTACACCTTC
CASSRALPNYGYTF
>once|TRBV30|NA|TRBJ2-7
TGTGCCTGGACGAGGGGAGAGGTTTACGAGCAGTACTTC
CAWTRGEVYEQYF
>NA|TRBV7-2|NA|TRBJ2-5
TGTGCCAGCTCACGGGCCCAACAAGAGACCCAGTACTTC
CASSRAQQETQYF
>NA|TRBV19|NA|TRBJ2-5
TGTGCCGTCTCGGGAGCCGGCGGGACCCAGTACTTC
CAVSGAGGTQYF
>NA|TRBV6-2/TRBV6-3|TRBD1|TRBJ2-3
TGTGCCAGCAGTTACCCCGACAGGGGGCCCGTCACAGATACGCAGTATTTT
CASSYPDRGPVTDTQYF
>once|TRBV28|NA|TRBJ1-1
TGTGCCAGCAGTTTCGAGAACACTGAAGCTTTCTTT
CASSFENTEAFF
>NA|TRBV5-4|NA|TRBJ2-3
TGTGCCAGCAGCTTGGAGGAGGGGCTGAAAAGCACAGATACGCAGTATTTT
CASSLEEGLKSTDTQYF
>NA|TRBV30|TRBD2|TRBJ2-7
TGTGCCTGGGGGAGGGGCGGTCCTTCCTACGAGCAGTACTTC
CAWGRGGPSYEQYF
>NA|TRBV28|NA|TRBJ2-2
TGTGCCAGCAGTCCGGCTCTTAGAAACACCGGGGAGCTGTTTTTT
CASSPALRNTGELFF
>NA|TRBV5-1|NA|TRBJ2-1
TGCGCCAGCAGCTTGAGCACAGGACGTCACAATGAGCAGTTCTTC
CASSLSTGRHNEQFF
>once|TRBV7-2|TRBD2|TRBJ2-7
TGTGCCAGCAGCCCGCTTAGCGGGGAGGGCGAGCAGTACTTC
CASSPLSGEGEQYF